This T cell receptor (beta chain) was recorded in a study of blood T cell repertoires in COVID-19. Data came from immunoSEQ multiplex PCR; TCRdb stores just in-frame clones and leaves some out. The table includes almost 85,000 clones, roughly 89% detected once. Germline CDR1 MGHRA, CDR2 YSYEKL. Trimming left V 4 bases short and J 0 bases short, with 15 bases between. The CDR3 is 16 amino acids. Participant reports of clinical history set cohort assignment. The TCR sequence derives from a woman in her 50s with acute COVID-19. Sequencing was performed on PBMCs or T cells enriched from blood (not recorded which). The V call is TRBV4-1, the J call TRBJ1-1; D not resolved. The CDR3 reads CASSPPGSTMNTEAFF. CDR3 DNA sequence: TGCGCCAGCAGCCCCCCGGGTTCTACGATGAACACTGAAGCTTTCTTT.